This T cell receptor (beta chain) was captured in a study of cytomegalovirus exposure and HLA in healthy donors. Concerning this clone: Its antigen is undetermined.

Germline V gene data show CDR1 as SGHNT and CDR2 as YENEEA. The CDR3 is made up of 14 amino acids. Trimming stripped 5 bases from V and 0 bases from J, with 8 bases between. TCRdb keeps only in-frame clones here, not all; method: immunoSEQ multiplex PCR. This table has approximately 230,000 clones, about 90% appearing once. Notes on the study in general: Three chains linked to CMV were shown in vitro to be specific for CMV antigens. Later, an analysis found that TCR clusters from the first cohort tended to co-occur in the 90 to 150 validation repertoires.

The chain employs TRBV11-3 and TRBJ1-3; D not resolved. The TCR originated in a man aged 18-30 years in good health and CMV-seropositive. The sample taken for sequencing was PBMCs. CDR3 residues: CASSPRSSGNTIYF. The DNA of the CDR3 is TGTGCCAGCAGCCCCCGCAGCTCTGGAAACACCATATATTTT.